Reported below is one TCR beta chain. As originally analysed: Counts of nucleated cells, estimated from reference gene primer amplification, were obtained. The data were produced by immunoSEQ multiplex PCR, yet TCRdb's version contains in-frame clones alone and is incomplete. The V and J calls and the clone size are those of that table, but D and trimming were determined from the DNA. The top ten clones hold under 5.5% of a sample with 95,000 or so clones, roughly 80% of them seen once. The sample is drawn from a study of blood T cell repertoires in COVID-19. Across the whole study: The origin of the acute and convalescent COVID-19 samples was the United States, Italy and Spain.

The sequence was collected from a man older than 75 with COVID-19, enrolled during active disease. Sequences were obtained from peripheral blood.

The CDR3 bases are TGTGCCAGCAGGGCCCAGACAGGGCCGAACTATGGCTACACCTTC. As protein: CASRAQTGPNYGYTF. V gene TRBV11-1 combines with J gene TRBJ1-2; 7 bases are shared with TRBD1. CDR3 length: 15 amino acids. Looked up from germline, CDR1 is SGHAT and CDR2 is FQDESV (reference sequence). V dropped 6 bases and J dropped 2; count of bases not matched to a gene: 9.